This T cell receptor (beta chain) was recorded in a study of blood T cell repertoires in COVID-19. At the level of the study: In each case, the material was cDNA or gDNA derived from T cells, B-cell-depleted T cells, or PBMCs.

This clone was seen only once. Per the study methods: It was from reference gene primer amplification that nucleated cell counts were estimated. The method was immunoSEQ multiplex PCR; TCRdb's version includes in-frame clones alone and lacks a portion of them. The V and J calls and the clone size are those of that table, but D and trimming were determined from the DNA. The table has about 310,000 clones, roughly 89% seen once. In assigning cohorts, the study relied on participant-reported clinical history. Recovered status applied to Cohort 3 donors who had two consecutive negative PCRs. It also applied to those with clearance or with symptom resolution. CDR3 length equals 15 residues. V lost 6 bases and J 6 bases, leaving 18 bases between the germline ends. Germline V lookup: CDR1 MGHRA, CDR2 YSYEKL.

Sequenced sample: PBMCs or T cells enriched from blood (not recorded which). The rearrangement links TRBV4-1 to TRBJ2-1; the D is unclear. The receptor's source is a woman aged 18-29 years who had recovered from COVID-19. The CDR3 sequence: CASSSSLFGFNEQFF. The CDR3 coding sequence is TGCGCCAGCAGTTCCTCCCTTTTCGGGTTCAATGAGCAGTTCTTC.